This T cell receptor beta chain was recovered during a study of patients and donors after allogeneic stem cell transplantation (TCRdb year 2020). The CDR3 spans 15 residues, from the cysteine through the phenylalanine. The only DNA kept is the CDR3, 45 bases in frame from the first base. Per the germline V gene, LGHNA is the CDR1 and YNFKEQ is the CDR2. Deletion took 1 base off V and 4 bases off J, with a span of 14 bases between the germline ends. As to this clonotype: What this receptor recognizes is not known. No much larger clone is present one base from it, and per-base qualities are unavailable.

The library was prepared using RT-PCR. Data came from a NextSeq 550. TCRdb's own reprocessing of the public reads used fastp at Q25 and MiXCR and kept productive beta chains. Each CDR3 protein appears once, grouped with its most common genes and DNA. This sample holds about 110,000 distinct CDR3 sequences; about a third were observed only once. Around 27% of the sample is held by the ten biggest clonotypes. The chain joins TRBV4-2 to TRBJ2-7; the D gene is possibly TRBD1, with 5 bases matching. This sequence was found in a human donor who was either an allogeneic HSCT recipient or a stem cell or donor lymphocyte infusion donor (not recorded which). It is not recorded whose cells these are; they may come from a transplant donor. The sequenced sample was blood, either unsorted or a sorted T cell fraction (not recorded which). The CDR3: CASSQGQGLAYEQYF. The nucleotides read TGTGCCAGCAGCCAAGGTCAGGGTCTGGCGTACGAGCAGTACTTC.